Listed below are T cell receptor beta chains from one sample, sequenced in a study of early T cells in non-severe SARS-CoV-2 infection. Using its own MiXCR run on the 5' RACE reads, TCRdb lists one record per CDR3 protein. The sample contains 95,000 to 110,000 distinct CDR3 sequences, 11% of which appear only once. The sequenced material came from whole blood. These receptors all stem from an adult who was a healthcare worker with PCR-confirmed SARS-CoV-2 infection or an uninfected control (not recorded which). The conserved cysteine and the conserved F or W are not part of the CDR3 here. Each record gives: V gene, CDR3 protein.

TRBV20-1 SAIPLPGLAGGAYEQY
TRBV12-3/TRBV12-4 ASTGPPRGGRPGELF
TRBV28 ATQFTVNQPQH
TRBV30 AWEGTAPHEQF
TRBV5-4 ASSSLSVTSTDTQY
TRBV9 ASSYPPLTDTQY
TRBV3-1 ASSQGHEQF
TRBV20-1 SARVTAGASDTQY
TRBV7-2 ASSPGGLREQY
TRBV2 ASSEDGSTGQY
TRBV14 ASSQDGGANVLT
TRBV7-2 ASTITQGVAEAF
TRBV4-1 ASSPRPDYGYT
TRBV29-1 SVAVLDGGHNEQF
TRBV7-9 ASSLAGTSEQY
TRBV20-1 SADSLLAGVGRKKISTDTQY
TRBV27 ASSFYGGSYEQY
TRBV29-1 SVEPGLNQPQH
TRBV12-3/TRBV12-4 ASRNGGYYEQY
TRBV5-1 ASSLEGTRIYNEQF
TRBV20-1 SARPHSNNQPQH
TRBV29-1 SVETGSSYEQY